The TCR beta chain described here comes from a study of T-cell reconstitution after alpha-beta-depleted transplantation in children. Germline V CDR1 and CDR2: MNHEY, SVGAGI. V shed 0 bases and J shed 4 bases, with 7 bases lying between them. CDR3 length: 14 residues. The library targeted TCRbeta and was prepared with unique molecular identifiers. TCRdb ran MiXCR on the PCR reads and lists one entry per CDR3 protein. The data contain a few hundred thousand distinct CDR3 sequences, approximately 10% of them singletons. Ten or more counts support this clonotype. Sequenced material: peripheral blood, taken 180 days after TCRalphabeta/CD19-depleted stem cell transplant. The rearrangement links TRBV6-5 to TRBJ1-5; no clear D gene. The sequence derives from a male patient aged 2 to 9 who had a stem cell transplant for chronic granulomatous disease, so the T cells may come from the graft donor. In nucleotides, the CDR3 is TGTGCCAGCAGTTACTCTAACGTTAATCAGCCCCAGCATTTT. It yields the protein CASSYSNVNQPQHF.